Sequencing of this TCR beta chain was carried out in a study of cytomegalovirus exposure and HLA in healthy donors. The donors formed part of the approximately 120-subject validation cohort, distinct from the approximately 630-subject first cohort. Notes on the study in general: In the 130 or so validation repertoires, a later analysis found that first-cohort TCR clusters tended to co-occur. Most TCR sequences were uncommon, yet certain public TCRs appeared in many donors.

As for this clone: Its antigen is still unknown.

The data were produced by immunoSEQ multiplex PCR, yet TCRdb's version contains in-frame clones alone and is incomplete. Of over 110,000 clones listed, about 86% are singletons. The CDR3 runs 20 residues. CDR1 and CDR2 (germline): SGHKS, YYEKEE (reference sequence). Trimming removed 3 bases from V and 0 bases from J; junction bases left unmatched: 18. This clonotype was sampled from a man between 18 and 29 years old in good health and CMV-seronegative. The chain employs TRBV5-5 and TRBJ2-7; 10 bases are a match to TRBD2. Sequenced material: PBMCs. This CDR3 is CASSSSFEGTTSGDSYEQYF. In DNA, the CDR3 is TGTGCCAGCAGCTCGTCCTTCGAGGGGACCACTAGCGGGGACTCCTACGAGCAGTACTTC.